This TCR beta chain originates from a study of cytomegalovirus exposure and HLA in healthy donors. General observations from the study: The listing of roughly 160 TCR beta chains classed them as cytomegalovirus-associated.

Turning to this clone: The antigen remains undetermined.

The repertoire was sequenced with immunoSEQ multiplex PCR; TCRdb's copy has only in-frame clones and lacks some. The table lists roughly 76,000 clones, approximately 93% of them singletons. Germline values: CDR1 LNHDA, CDR2 SQIVND (reference sequence). Trimming shortened V by 5 bases and J by 2 bases, and 10 bases separated the two germline ends. CDR3 length: 13 residues. The sequencing sample was made of PBMCs. The source is a man younger than 35 in good health and CMV-seropositive. The chain combines TRBV19 with TRBJ2-7; TRBD1 might be the D (6 bases). The CDR3 sequence is CASSPRQAYEQYF. The CDR3 DNA sequence: TGTGCCAGTAGTCCCCGACAGGCCTACGAGCAGTACTTC. Full variable domain (outside the CDR3, taken from reference TRBV19 and TRBJ2-7): DGGITQSPKYLFRKEGQNVTLSCEQNLNHDAMYWYRQDPGQGLRLIYYSQIVNDFQKGDIAEGYSVSREKKESFPLTVTSAQKNPTAFYLCASSPRQAYEQYFGPGTRLTVT.